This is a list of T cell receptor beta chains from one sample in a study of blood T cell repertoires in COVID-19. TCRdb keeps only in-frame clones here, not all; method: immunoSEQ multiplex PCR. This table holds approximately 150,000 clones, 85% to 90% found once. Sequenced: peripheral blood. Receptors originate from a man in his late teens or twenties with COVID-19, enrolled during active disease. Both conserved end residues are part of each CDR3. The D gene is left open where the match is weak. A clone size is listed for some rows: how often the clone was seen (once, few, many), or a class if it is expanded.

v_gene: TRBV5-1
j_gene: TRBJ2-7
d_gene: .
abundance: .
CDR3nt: TGCGCCAGCAGCCCCTACGGTCAGGGCTACGAGCAGTACTTC
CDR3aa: CASSPYGQGYEQYF

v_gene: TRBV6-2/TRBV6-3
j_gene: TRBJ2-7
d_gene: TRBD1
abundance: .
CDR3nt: TGTGCCAGCAGTTTGGGACAGGGGGCAACCTACGAGCAGTACTTC
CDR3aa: CASSLGQGATYEQYF

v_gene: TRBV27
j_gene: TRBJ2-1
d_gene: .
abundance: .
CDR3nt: TGTGCCAGCAGTGCCTATGATAGAAAGCCTCTCAATGAGCAGTTCTTC
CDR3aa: CASSAYDRKPLNEQFF

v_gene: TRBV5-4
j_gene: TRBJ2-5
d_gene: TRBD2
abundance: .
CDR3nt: TGTGCCAGCAGTAAAACGGGACTAGCGGGATACCAAGAGACCCAGTACTTC
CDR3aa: CASSKTGLAGYQETQYF

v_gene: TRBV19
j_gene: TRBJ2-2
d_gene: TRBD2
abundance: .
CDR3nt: TGTGCCAGTAGTGCTGGACTAGTATCTGGGGAGCTGTTTTTT
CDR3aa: CASSAGLVSGELFF

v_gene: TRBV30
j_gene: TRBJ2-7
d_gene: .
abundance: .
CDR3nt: TGTGCCTGGAGTGTATTCGGCGGCTCCTACGAGCAGTACTTC
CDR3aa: CAWSVFGGSYEQYF

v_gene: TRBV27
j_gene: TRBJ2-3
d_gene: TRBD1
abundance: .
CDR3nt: TGTGCCAGCAGTCAACCGGGACAGCCGGAGTATTTT
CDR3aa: CASSQPGQPEYF

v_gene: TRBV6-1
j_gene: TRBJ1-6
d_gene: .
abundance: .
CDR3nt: TGTGCCAGCAGTGACGGGGGGCGATCCTATAATTCACCCCTCCACTTT
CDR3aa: CASSDGGRSYNSPLHF

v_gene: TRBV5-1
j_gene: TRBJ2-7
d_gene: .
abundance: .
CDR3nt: TGCGCCAGCTCGGGCTCGGAGGGGGCTTACGAGCAGTACTTC
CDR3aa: CASSGSEGAYEQYF

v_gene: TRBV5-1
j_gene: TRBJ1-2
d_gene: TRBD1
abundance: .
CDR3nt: TGCGCCAGCAGCGTTGACAGGGCCGTGGATGGCTACACCTTC
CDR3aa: CASSVDRAVDGYTF

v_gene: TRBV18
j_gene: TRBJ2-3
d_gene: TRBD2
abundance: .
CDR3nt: TGTGCCAGCTCACCGTTTTTTTCTAGCGGGAGCTCAGATACGCAGTATTTT
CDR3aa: CASSPFFSSGSSDTQYF

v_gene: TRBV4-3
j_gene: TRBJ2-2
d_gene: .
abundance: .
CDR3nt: TGCGCCAGCAGCCCCACTCAGGGGTGGGCCACCGGGGAGCTGTTTTTT
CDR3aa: CASSPTQGWATGELFF

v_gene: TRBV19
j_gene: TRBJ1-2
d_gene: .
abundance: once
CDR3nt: TGTGCCAGTAGTAGGGCCGGTCCCTATGGCTACACCTTC
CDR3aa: CASSRAGPYGYTF

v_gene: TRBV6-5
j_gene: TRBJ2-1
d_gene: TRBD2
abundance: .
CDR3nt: TGTGCCAGTCTTAAGCTTAGCGGGCCGGACAATGAGCAGTTCTTC
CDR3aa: CASLKLSGPDNEQFF

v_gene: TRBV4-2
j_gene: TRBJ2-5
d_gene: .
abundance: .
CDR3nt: TGTGCCAGCAGCCAAGTCGGAGTCAGCGGAGTTCAAGAGACCCAGTACTTC
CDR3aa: CASSQVGVSGVQETQYF

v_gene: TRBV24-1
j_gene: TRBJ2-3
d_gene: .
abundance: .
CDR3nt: TGTGCCACCGCAGGGCCTCTTAGCACAGATACGCAGTATTTT
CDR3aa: CATAGPLSTDTQYF

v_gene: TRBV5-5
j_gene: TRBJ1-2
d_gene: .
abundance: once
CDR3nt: TGTGCCAGCGAAAAGGGACAAACCTATGGCTACACCTTC
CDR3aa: CASEKGQTYGYTF

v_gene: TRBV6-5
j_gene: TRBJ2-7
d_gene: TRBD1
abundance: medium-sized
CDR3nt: TGTGCCAGCAGTTACCGGGGACAGGGGGCCTACGAGCAGTACTTC
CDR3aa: CASSYRGQGAYEQYF

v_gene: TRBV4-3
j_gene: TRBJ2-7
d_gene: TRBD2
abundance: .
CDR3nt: TGCGCCCATCCGGGGGGGAACGACGAGCAGTACTTC
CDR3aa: CAHPGGNDEQYF

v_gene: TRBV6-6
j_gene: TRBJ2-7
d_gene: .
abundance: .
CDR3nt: TGTGCCAGCAGTTACTCGAGAGGGTTCGAAAGAGAGCAGTACTTC
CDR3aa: CASSYSRGFEREQYF

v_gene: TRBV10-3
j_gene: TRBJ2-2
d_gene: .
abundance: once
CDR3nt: TGTGCCATCAGTGCTCGTCGACACTTCGCCGGGGAGCTGTTTTTT
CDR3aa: CAISARRHFAGELFF

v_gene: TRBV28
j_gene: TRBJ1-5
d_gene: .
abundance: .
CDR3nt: TGTGCCAGCAGTCGGGCAATAGAGGGGGGCAATCAGCCCCAGCATTTT
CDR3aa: CASSRAIEGGNQPQHF

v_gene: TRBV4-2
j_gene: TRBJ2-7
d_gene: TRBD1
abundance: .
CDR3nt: TGTGCCAGCAGCCGCCATCCGGGACAGGGGGCCTATGAGCAGTACTTC
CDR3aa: CASSRHPGQGAYEQYF

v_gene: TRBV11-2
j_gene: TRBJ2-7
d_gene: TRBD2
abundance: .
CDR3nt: TGTGCCAGCACCCATGGGGCTAGCGGGAGGCGCGAGCAGTACTTC
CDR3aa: CASTHGASGRREQYF

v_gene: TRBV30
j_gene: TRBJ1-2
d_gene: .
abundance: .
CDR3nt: TGTGCCTGGAGTCCCCCGAGGGAGTATGGCTACACCTTC
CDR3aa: CAWSPPREYGYTF